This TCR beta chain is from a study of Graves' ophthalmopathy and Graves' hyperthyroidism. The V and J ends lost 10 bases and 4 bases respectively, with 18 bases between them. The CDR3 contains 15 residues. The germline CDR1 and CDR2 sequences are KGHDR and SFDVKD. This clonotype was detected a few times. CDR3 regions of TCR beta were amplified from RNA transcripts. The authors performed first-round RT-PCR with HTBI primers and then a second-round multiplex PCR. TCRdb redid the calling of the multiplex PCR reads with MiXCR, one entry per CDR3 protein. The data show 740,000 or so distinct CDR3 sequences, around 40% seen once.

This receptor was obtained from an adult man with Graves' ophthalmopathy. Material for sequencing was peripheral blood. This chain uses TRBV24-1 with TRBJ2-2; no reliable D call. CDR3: CATSKGYDLTGELFF. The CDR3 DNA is TGTGCCACTTCTAAAGGGTACGATCTCACCGGGGAGCTGTTTTTT.